These 14 T cell receptor beta chains share one sample of origin, sequenced in a study of control samples from healthy donors and cancer patients. Some clones are missing from TCRdb's copy, which holds only in-frame ones; the method was immunoSEQ multiplex PCR. The sample consists of around 170,000 clones, more than 90% of them appearing once. The sequencing sample was made of blood. These receptors came from a man aged 30 to 39 in good health.

This chain connects TRBV5-4 to TRBJ1-6; D gene ambiguous. CDR3 size: 12 residues. V dropped 0 bases and J dropped 5 bases, with 0 bases sitting between them. Germline CDR1 reads SGHNT; CDR2 reads YYREEE (reference sequence). The CDR3 DNA follows: TGTGCCAGCAGCTTGGATAATTCACCCCTCCACTTT. Protein: CASSLDNSPLHF.

This chain uses TRBV19 with TRBJ2-3, with D possibly TRBD2 on 6 matching bases. The CDR3 runs to 14 residues. Trimming pared 6 bases from V and 2 bases from J, leaving 12 bases between. Germline CDR1 LNHDA, CDR2 SQIVND (reference sequence). DNA for the CDR3: TGTGCCAGTAGCTTCGGGGGACCCACAGATACGCAGTATTTT. Encoded protein: CASSFGGPTDTQYF.

This rearrangement joins TRBV9 to TRBJ2-1; unclear D gene. The germline CDR1 and CDR2 sequences are SGDLS and YYNGEE. CDR3 length: 15 residues. V was shortened by 0 bases and J by 6 bases, with 13 bases between the two germline ends. The CDR3 DNA is TGTGCCAGCAGCGTAGGCGGAAGAGGAATCAATGAGCAGTTCTTC. This sequence encodes CASSVGGRGINEQFF.

The J gene is TRBJ1-6, the V gene TRBV27; 9 bases map to TRBD1. The CDR3 length is 13 residues. V was clipped by 7 bases and J by 7 bases; unmatched bases: 2. CDR1 MNHEY and CDR2 SMNVEV come from the germline V gene (reference sequence). CDR3 DNA sequence: TGTGCCAGCACCGGACAGGGGAATTCACCCCTCCACTTT. Residues: CASTGQGNSPLHF.

This sequence joins TRBV5-4 and TRBJ2-7; 8 nucleotides align to TRBD1. Per germline, CDR1 SGHNT and CDR2 YYREEE (reference sequence). CDR3 length equals 14 residues. V lost 4 bases, J lost 2 bases, and 5 bases stayed unmatched. CDR3 DNA sequence: TGTGCCAGCAGCCCTCCGACAGGGGCCTACGAGCAGTACTTC. Protein: CASSPPTGAYEQYF.

The chain recombines TRBV24-1 with TRBJ1-2, with TRBD1 matching over 9 bases. This CDR3 has 14 residues. V lost 3 bases to trimming and J lost 7 bases; unmatched junction nucleotides: 5. In germline, CDR1 is KGHDR, CDR2 SFDVKD. The CDR3 protein is CATSDQGQGAGYTF. DNA of the CDR3: TGTGCCACCAGTGATCAGGGACAGGGAGCTGGCTACACCTTC.

There are a few counts of this clone. The chain links TRBV2 to TRBJ2-7, with 7 positions matching TRBD1. There are 13 residues in the CDR3. The germline gives CDR1 SNHLY, CDR2 FYNNEI. V gave up 7 bases and J gave up 5 bases; unmatched junction bases: 8. CDR3 DNA: TGTGCCAGCAATCTCCAGGGGGTCCACGAGCAGTACTTC. Its protein product is CASNLQGVHEQYF.

This chain connects TRBV5-1 to TRBJ2-7; D might be TRBD1 (6 bases). Germline V gives CDR1 SGHRS, CDR2 YFSETQ. With 4 bases removed from V and 0 bases from J, the gap between germline ends came to 11 bases. CDR3 size: 14 residues. In nucleotides, the CDR3 is TGCGCCAGCAGCCCGATGGACAGCTCCTACGAGCAGTACTTC. The encoded protein is CASSPMDSSYEQYF. The full variable domain, rest sourced from reference TRBV5-1 and TRBJ2-7, is KAGVTQTPRYLIKTRGQQVTLSCSPISGHRSVSWYQQTPGQGLQFLFEYFSETQRNKGNFPGRFSGRQFSNSRSEMNVSTLELGDSALYLCASSPMDSSYEQYFGPGTRLTVT.

The rearrangement uses TRBV7-2 and TRBJ1-5; D ambiguous. V dropped 2 bases and J dropped 3 bases, with 11 bases sitting between them. Per the germline V gene, CDR1 is SGHTA and CDR2 is FQGNSA. The CDR3 extends over 15 amino acids. For the CDR3, the DNA is TGTGCCAGCAGCTTATTACGGCAGCCCAATCAGCCCCAGCATTTT. Translation gives CASSLLRQPNQPQHF.

This rearrangement joins TRBV12-5 to TRBJ2-2; 11 positions match TRBD2. Per the germline V gene, CDR1 is LGHNT and CDR2 is FRNRAP. The trim removed 7 bases at V and 4 bases at J, leaving 8 bases unmatched. This CDR3 comprises 16 residues. For the CDR3, the DNA is TGTGCTAGTGTCCTTAGCGGGGGGGCGGTCACCGGGGAGCTGTTTTTT. It codes for CASVLSGGAVTGELFF. The whole variable domain, remainder taken from reference TRBV12-5 and TRBJ2-2, is DARVTQTPRHKVTEMGQEVTMRCQPILGHNTVFWYRQTMMQGLELLAYFRNRAPLDDSGMPKDRFSAEMPDATLATLKIQPSEPRDSAVYFCASVLSGGAVTGELFFGEGSRLTVL.

This chain joins TRBV24-1 and TRBJ2-7; 9 positions agree with TRBD1. The CDR3 contains 16 residues. J gave up 1 base and V 3 bases, and 6 bases lay outside the gene matches. CDR1 KGHDR and CDR2 SFDVKD come from the germline V gene. Written as DNA, the CDR3 is TGTGCCACCAGTGATACCGGGACAGGGTCATCCTACGAGCAGTACTTC. Amino acid sequence: CATSDTGTGSSYEQYF.

The chain recombines TRBV5-6 with TRBJ1-1, with TRBD1 as a possible D gene (6 bases). CDR3 size: 14 residues. Germline CDR1 is SGHDT and CDR2 is YYEEEE. Trimming left V 0 bases short and J 4 bases short, with 10 bases between. The CDR3 protein is CASSLAGARTEAFF. The CDR3 nucleotides are TGTGCCAGCAGCTTGGCGGGGGCGCGCACTGAAGCTTTCTTT.

This clone was seen only once. This sequence joins TRBV29-1 and TRBJ2-7; D perhaps matches TRBD2 (5 bases). Trimming shortened V by 4 bases and J by 6 bases, and 16 bases separated the two germline ends. CDR1 SQVTM and CDR2 ANQGSEA come from the germline V gene. The CDR3 contains 13 residues. CDR3 residues: CSVGANSGSEQYF. For the CDR3, the DNA is TGCAGCGTTGGGGCTAATTCGGGGAGCGAGCAGTACTTC.

In regard to this clone: Other DNA sequences in the same sample also yield this CDR3. V usage is TRBV30 and J usage is TRBJ2-7; 11 nucleotides match TRBD2. CDR1 and CDR2 (germline): GTSNPN, SVGIG (reference sequence). J lost 1 base, V lost 3 bases, and 2 bases had no gene match. The CDR3 totals 14 residues. The CDR3 DNA reads TGTGCCTGGAGGGGGACTAGCGGATCCTACGAGCAGTACTTC. It translates to CAWRGTSGSYEQYF.